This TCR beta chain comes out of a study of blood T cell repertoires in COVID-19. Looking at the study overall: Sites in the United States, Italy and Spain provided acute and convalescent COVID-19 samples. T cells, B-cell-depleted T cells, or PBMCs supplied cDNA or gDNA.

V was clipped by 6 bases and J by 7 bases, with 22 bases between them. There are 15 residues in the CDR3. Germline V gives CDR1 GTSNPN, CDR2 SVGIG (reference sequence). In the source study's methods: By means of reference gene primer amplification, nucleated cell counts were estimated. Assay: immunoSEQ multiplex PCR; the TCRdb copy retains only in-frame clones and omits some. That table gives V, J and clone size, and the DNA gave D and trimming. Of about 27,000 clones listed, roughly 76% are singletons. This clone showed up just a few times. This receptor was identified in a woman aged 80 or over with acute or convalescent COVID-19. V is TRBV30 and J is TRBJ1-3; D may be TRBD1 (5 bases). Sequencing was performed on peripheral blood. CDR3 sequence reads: CACPPRQGPWNTIYF. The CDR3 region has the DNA TGTGCCTGCCCGCCTCGGCAGGGCCCGTGGAACACCATATATTTT.